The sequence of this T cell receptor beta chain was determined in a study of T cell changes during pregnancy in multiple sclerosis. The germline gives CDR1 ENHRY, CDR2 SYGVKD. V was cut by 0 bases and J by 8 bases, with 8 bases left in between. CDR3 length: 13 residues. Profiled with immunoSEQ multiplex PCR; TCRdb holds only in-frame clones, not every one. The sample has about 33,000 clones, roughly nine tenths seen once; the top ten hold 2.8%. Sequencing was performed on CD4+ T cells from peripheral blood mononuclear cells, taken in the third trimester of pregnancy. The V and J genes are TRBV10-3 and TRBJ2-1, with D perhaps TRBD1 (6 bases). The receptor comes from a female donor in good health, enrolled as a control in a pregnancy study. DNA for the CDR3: TGTGCCATCAGTGAGTCAGGGGGACATGAGCAGTTCTTC. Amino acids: CAISESGGHEQFF.